This T cell receptor beta chain was documented in a study of cytomegalovirus exposure and HLA in healthy donors. PCR amplification relied on 60 Vbeta primers (plus 13 Jbeta primers). Only in-frame clones appear in the TCRdb table, and some are missing; sequencing was by immunoSEQ multiplex PCR. This sample contains around 210,000 clones. The CDR3 runs to 15 residues. Germline-derived CDR1 and CDR2 are SQVTM and ANQGSEA. Trimming shortened V by 1 base and J by 1 base, and 13 bases separated the two germline ends. This receptor was taken from a woman between 25 and 40 years old in good health and CMV-seropositive. The V and J genes are TRBV29-1 and TRBJ1-1; D call uncertain. Sequencing used PBMCs. DNA for the CDR3: TGCAGCGTTGAAGTGTTTGGGAGGGCGAACACTGAAGCTTTCTTT. Protein: CSVEVFGRANTEAFF.